This TCR beta chain was observed in a study of response to subunit inactivated influenza vaccine. Overall study results and limits: After each seasonal influenza vaccination, few new T cells are recruited, the authors suggested.

TCRdb re-called the RT-PCR reads through MiXCR, storing one row per CDR3 protein. The sample shows a few hundred thousand distinct CDR3 sequences, 20% to 25% of them seen only once. This clonotype was seen many times. The antigen is unknown. From germline, CDR1 is MNHEY and CDR2 SMNVEV (reference sequence). The CDR3 is 13 amino acids. V gave up 4 bases and J gave up 9 bases, with 15 bases separating them. This chain links TRBV27 with TRBJ1-1; D ambiguous. The sequence was obtained from a man aged 50 to 75 who received an inactivated influenza vaccine. The sample here was PBMCs from blood, taken around 22 months after vaccination. The CDR3 DNA sequence: TGTGCCAGCAGTTCCACCTCCGGGCGGCAAGCTTTCTTT. This encodes CASSSTSGRQAFF.